This T cell receptor beta chain comes out of a study of shared clonotypes between healthy human individuals. It was at deep level that the assay was run. TCRdb's copy holds only in-frame clones and misses some; the assay was immunoSEQ multiplex PCR. This sample has 760,000 or so clones; 96% occur once, and the top ten carry around 0.25%. The V segment lost 4 bases and the J segment 0 bases; nucleotides outside the gene matches: 7. This CDR3 region has 16 residues. CDR1 and CDR2 from the germline V gene are LGHNA and YSLEER. Naive CD8 cells comprised CD45RO-negative, CCR7-positively selected cells, excluding terminally differentiated effector memory CD45RA+ cells. Healthy HIV-negative adults without recent acute infections or vaccinations served as donors.

The receptor was isolated from a man under 40 in good health. This sequence joins TRBV4-3 and TRBJ2-3; 7 bases are shared with TRBD2. The specimen was naive CD8+ T cells sorted from blood. CDR3 amino acids: CASSPWGEGSTDTQYF. In nucleotides, the CDR3 is TGCGCCAGCAGCCCGTGGGGGGAGGGAAGCACAGATACGCAGTATTTT.